Listed below are T cell receptor beta chains from one sample, sequenced in a study of cytotoxic CD8 clonotypes in ibrutinib-treated CLL. Repertoires were generated with immunoSEQ multiplex PCR, while TCRdb's copy carries only in-frame clones and drops some. The sample shows 97,000 or so clones, around 73% of them seen only once. Sequenced material: PBMCs, taken after 12 months of ibrutinib treatment. Source of these receptors: a human donor with chronic lymphocytic leukemia. The CDR3 runs from the conserved cysteine through the conserved F or W. The order of the fields is V gene, D gene, J gene, clone size, CDR3 DNA, CDR3 protein. A D gene is named only where the DNA matches it firmly. Rows give clone size only sometimes, using once, few, many, or a class for an expanded clone.

v_call: TRBV7-6
d_call: .
j_call: TRBJ2-1
clone_size: .
cdr3_nt: TGTGCCAGCAGCTTAGCGGGGGACTCCTACAATGAGCAGTTCTTC
cdr3_aa: CASSLAGDSYNEQFF

v_call: TRBV9
d_call: TRBD2
j_call: TRBJ2-3
clone_size: .
cdr3_nt: TGTGCCAGCAGCGTAGGGCTGCGGGGGAGCGCAGATACGCAGTATTTT
cdr3_aa: CASSVGLRGSADTQYF

v_call: TRBV10-3
d_call: TRBD2
j_call: TRBJ2-5
clone_size: few
cdr3_nt: TGTGCCATCAGTGGGACTAGCGGGGGGGCCGGTGAGACCCAGTACTTC
cdr3_aa: CAISGTSGGAGETQYF

v_call: TRBV6-1
d_call: .
j_call: TRBJ2-2
clone_size: .
cdr3_nt: TGTGCCAGCAGTGAAAGACAGAACACCGGGGAGCTGTTTTTT
cdr3_aa: CASSERQNTGELFF

v_call: TRBV7-9
d_call: .
j_call: TRBJ2-3
clone_size: .
cdr3_nt: TGTGCCAGCAGCGCACAGGGTAGGGGGTCAGATACGCAGTATTTT
cdr3_aa: CASSAQGRGSDTQYF

v_call: TRBV4-1
d_call: TRBD1
j_call: TRBJ1-5
clone_size: .
cdr3_nt: TGCGCCAGCAGCCAACCCGACAGGGCTGGGCAGCCCCAGCATTTT
cdr3_aa: CASSQPDRAGQPQHF

v_call: TRBV6-1
d_call: TRBD1
j_call: TRBJ2-3
clone_size: once
cdr3_nt: TGTGCCAGCGGACAGGGGGCAACAGATACGCAGTATTTT
cdr3_aa: CASGQGATDTQYF

v_call: TRBV29-1
d_call: TRBD2
j_call: TRBJ2-1
clone_size: once
cdr3_nt: TGCAGCGTTACAAAGGCGGGGGGCTCATACAATGAGCAGTTCTTC
cdr3_aa: CSVTKAGGSYNEQFF

v_call: TRBV28
d_call: .
j_call: TRBJ2-1
clone_size: .
cdr3_nt: TGTGCCAGCAGTTTGGGACCGATCCGGCAGGGAGAGCAGTTCTTC
cdr3_aa: CASSLGPIRQGEQFF

v_call: TRBV5-1
d_call: TRBD2
j_call: TRBJ2-2
clone_size: .
cdr3_nt: TGCGCCAGCAGCTCCTGGACTAGCGGCAACACCGGGGAGCTGTTTTTT
cdr3_aa: CASSSWTSGNTGELFF

v_call: TRBV7-2
d_call: .
j_call: TRBJ2-7
clone_size: .
cdr3_nt: TGTGCCAGCAGGGAAGGGGTCTCCTACGAGCAGTACTTC
cdr3_aa: CASREGVSYEQYF

v_call: TRBV9
d_call: .
j_call: TRBJ1-4
clone_size: .
cdr3_nt: TGTGCCAGCAGCGTAGACCCGGCAACTAATGAAAAACTGTTTTTT
cdr3_aa: CASSVDPATNEKLFF

v_call: TRBV25-1
d_call: TRBD1
j_call: TRBJ1-4
clone_size: .
cdr3_nt: TGTGCCAGCAGAGGGACAGGGGATCACGAAAAACTGTTTTTT
cdr3_aa: CASRGTGDHEKLFF

v_call: TRBV6-6
d_call: .
j_call: TRBJ1-4
clone_size: .
cdr3_nt: TGTGCCAGCAGTTACAAGGGACGGACGATTAATGAAAAACTGTTTTTT
cdr3_aa: CASSYKGRTINEKLFF

v_call: TRBV28
d_call: TRBD2
j_call: TRBJ2-7
clone_size: once
cdr3_nt: TGTGCCAGCAGTTTAGGGGTAGCGGGCCTTTCCTACGAGCAGTACTTC
cdr3_aa: CASSLGVAGLSYEQYF

v_call: TRBV2
d_call: .
j_call: TRBJ1-5
clone_size: .
cdr3_nt: TGTGCCAGCAGTGAGGACCTATTCAATCAGCCCCAGCATTTT
cdr3_aa: CASSEDLFNQPQHF

v_call: TRBV27
d_call: .
j_call: TRBJ2-7
clone_size: few
cdr3_nt: TGTGCCAGCAGTTTATGGAGGGGCGAGCAGTACTTC
cdr3_aa: CASSLWRGEQYF

v_call: TRBV15
d_call: .
j_call: TRBJ1-3
clone_size: few
cdr3_nt: TGTGCCACCAGCAGAGATCGCGGCAGCCTATCTCTATCTGGAAACACCATATATTTT
cdr3_aa: CATSRDRGSLSLSGNTIYF